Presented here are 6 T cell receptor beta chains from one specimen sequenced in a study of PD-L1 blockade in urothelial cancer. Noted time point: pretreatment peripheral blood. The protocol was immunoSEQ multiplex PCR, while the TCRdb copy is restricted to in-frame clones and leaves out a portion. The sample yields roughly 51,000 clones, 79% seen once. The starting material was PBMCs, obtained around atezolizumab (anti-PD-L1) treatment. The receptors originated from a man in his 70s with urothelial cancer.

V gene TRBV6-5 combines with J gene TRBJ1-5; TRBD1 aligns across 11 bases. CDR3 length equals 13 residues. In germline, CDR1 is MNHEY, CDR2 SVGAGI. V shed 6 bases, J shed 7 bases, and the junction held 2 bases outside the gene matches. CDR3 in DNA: TGTGCCAGCAGCAGGACAGGGGGCCAGCCCCAGCATTTT. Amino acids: CASSRTGGQPQHF.

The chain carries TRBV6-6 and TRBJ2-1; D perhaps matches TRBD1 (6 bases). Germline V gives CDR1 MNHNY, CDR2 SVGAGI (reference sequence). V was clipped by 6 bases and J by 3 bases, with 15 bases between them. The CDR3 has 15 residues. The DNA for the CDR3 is TGTGCCAGCAGCCATCAGGGGACAATCTACAATGAGCAGTTCTTC. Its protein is CASSHQGTIYNEQFF.

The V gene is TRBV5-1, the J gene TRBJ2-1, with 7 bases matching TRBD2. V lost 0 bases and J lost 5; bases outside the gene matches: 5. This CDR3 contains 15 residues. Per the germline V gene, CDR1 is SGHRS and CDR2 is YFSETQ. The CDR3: CASSLGGGGDNEQFF. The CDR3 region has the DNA TGCGCCAGCAGCTTGGGGGGGGGTGGAGACAATGAGCAGTTCTTC.

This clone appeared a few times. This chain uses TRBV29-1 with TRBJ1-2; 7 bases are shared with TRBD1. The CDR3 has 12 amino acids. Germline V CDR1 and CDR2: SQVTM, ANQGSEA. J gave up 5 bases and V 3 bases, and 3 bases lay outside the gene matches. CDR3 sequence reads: CSVEEGAYGYTF. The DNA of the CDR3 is TGCAGCGTTGAGGAGGGGGCGTATGGCTACACCTTC.

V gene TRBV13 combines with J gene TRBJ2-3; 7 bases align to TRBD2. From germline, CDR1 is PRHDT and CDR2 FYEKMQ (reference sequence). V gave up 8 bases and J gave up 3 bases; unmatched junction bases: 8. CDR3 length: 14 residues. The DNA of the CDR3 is TGTGCCAGCTCCCCGTGGGAGGGTACAGATACGCAGTATTTT. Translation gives CASSPWEGTDTQYF. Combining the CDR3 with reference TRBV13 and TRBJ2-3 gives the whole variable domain AAGVIQSPRHLIKEKRETATLKCYPIPRHDTVYWYQQGPGQDPQFLISFYEKMQSDKGSIPDRFSAQQFSDYHSELNMSSLELGDSALYFCASSPWEGTDTQYFGPGTRLTVL.

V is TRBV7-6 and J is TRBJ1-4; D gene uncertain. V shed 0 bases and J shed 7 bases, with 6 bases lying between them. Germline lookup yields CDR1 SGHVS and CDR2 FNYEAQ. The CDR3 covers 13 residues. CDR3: CASSLAVAEKLFF. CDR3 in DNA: TGTGCCAGCAGCTTAGCGGTGGCTGAAAAACTGTTTTTT. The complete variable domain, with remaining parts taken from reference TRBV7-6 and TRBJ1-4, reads GAGVSQSPRYKVTKRGQDVALRCDPISGHVSLYWYRQALGQGPEFLTYFNYEAQQDKSGLPNDRFSAERPEGSISTLTIQRTEQRDSAMYRCASSLAVAEKLFFGSGTQLSVL.